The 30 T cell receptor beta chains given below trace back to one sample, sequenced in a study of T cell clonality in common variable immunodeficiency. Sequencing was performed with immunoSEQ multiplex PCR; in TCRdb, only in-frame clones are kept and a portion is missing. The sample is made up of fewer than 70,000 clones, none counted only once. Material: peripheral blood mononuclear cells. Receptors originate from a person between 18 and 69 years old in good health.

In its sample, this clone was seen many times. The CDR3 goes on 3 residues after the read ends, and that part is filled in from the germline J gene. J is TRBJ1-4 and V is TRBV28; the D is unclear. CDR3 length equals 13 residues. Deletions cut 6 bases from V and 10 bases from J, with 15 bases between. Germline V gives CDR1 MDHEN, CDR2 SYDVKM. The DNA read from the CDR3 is TGTGCCAGCAGGCAGGAGCCCTTTGGAAAA. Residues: CASRQEPFGK. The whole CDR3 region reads CASRQEPFGKLFF.

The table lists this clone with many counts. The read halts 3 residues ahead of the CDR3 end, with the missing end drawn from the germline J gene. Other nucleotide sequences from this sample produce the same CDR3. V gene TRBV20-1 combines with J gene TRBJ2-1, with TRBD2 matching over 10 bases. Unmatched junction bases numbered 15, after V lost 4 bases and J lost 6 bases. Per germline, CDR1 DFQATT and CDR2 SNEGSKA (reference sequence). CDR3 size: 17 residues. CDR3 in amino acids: CSATPLLAGVPTNEQFF. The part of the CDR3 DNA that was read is TGCAGTGCTACTCCCCTTCTAGCGGGAGTACCGACCAATGAG.

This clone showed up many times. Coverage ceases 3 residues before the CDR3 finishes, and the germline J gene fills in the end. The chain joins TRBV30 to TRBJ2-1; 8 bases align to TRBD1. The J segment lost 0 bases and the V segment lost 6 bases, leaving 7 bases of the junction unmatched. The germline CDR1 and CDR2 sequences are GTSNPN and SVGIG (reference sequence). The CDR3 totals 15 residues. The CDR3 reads CACDGQGSSYNEQFF. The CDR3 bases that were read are TGTGCCTGTGATGGACAGGGCAGCTCCTACAATGAG.

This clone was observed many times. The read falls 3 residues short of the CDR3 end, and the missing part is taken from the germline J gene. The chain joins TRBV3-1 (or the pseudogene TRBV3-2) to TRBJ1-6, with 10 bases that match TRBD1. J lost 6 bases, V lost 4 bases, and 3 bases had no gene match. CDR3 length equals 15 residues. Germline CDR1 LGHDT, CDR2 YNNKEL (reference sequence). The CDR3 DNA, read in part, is TGTGCCAGCAGCCCCCGGGACAGGGGTAATTCACCC. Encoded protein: CASSPRDRGNSP. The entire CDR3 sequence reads CASSPRDRGNSPLHF.

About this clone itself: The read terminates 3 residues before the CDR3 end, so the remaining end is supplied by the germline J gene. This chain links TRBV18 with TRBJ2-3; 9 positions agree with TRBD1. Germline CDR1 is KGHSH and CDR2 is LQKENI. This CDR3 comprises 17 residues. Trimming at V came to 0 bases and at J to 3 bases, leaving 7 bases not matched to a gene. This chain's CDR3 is CASSPPVGQGATDTQYF. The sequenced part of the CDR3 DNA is TGTGCCAGCTCACCACCGGTGGGACAGGGAGCGACAGATACG.

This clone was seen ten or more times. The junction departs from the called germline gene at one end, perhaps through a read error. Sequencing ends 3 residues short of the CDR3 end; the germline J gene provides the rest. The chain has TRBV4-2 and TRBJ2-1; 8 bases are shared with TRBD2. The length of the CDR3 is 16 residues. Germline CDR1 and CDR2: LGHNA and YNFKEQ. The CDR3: CASSQERAGAYNEQFF. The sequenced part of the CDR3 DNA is TGCGCCAGCAGCCAAGAGAGAGCGGGAGCCTACAATGAG.

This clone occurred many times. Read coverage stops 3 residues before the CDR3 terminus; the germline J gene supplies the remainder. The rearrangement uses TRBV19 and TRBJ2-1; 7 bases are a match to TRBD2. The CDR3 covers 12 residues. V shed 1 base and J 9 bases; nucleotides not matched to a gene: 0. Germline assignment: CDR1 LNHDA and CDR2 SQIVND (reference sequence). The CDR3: CASSIGGGEQFF. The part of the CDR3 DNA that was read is TGTGCCAGTAGTATAGGGGGGGGTGAG. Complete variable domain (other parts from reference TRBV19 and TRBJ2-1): DGGITQSPKYLFRKEGQNVTLSCEQNLNHDAMYWYRQDPGQGLRLIYYSQIVNDFQKGDIAEGYSVSREKKESFPLTVTSAQKNPTAFYLCASSIGGGEQFFGPGTRLTVL.

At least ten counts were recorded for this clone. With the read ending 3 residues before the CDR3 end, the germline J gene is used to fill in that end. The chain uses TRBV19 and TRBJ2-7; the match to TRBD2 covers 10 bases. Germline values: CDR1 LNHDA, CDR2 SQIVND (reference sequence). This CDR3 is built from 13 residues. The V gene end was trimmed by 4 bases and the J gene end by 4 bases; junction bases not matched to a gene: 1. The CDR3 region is CASSTGLAYEQYF. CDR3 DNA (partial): TGTGCCAGTAGTACGGGACTAGCGTACGAG.

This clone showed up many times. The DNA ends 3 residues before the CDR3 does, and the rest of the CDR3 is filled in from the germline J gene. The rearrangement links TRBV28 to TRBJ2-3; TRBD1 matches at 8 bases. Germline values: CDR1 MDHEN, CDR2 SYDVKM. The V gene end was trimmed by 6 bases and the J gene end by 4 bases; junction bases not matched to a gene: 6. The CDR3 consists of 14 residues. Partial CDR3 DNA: TGTGCCAGCAGCGGACAGGGTGGGGCAGATACG. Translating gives CASSGQGGADT. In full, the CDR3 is CASSGQGGADTQYF.

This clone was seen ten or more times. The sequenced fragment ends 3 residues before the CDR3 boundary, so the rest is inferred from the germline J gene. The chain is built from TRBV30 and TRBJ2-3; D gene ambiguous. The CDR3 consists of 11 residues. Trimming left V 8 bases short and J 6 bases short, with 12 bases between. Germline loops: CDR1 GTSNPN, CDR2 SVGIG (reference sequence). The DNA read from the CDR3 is TGTGCCGGTCAAACCGGGGATACG. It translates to CAGQTGDT. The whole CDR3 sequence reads CAGQTGDTQYF.

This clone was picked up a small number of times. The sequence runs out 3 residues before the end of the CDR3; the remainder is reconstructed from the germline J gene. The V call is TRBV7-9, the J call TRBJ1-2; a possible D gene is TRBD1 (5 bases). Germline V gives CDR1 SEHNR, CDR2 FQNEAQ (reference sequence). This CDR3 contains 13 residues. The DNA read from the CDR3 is TGTGCCAGCAGCTTATCTGGAGGGGATGAC. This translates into CASSLSGGDD. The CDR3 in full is CASSLSGGDDYTF. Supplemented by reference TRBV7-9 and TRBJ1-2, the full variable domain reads DTGVSQNPRHKITKRGQNVTFRCDPISEHNRLYWYRQTLGQGPEFLTYFQNEAQLEKSRLLSDRFSAERPKGSFSTLEIQRTEQGDSAMYLCASSLSGGDDYTFGSGTRLTVV.

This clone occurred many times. The sequenced part of the CDR3 DNA is TGTGCCAGCAGCTTCCAGGGGGTGATGGACGAG. Encoded protein: CASSFQGVMDE. The whole CDR3 reads CASSFQGVMDEQYF. This chain links TRBV5-6 with TRBJ2-7, with 7 bases fitting TRBD1. Read coverage stops 3 residues before the CDR3 terminus; the germline J gene supplies the remainder. The CDR3 is made up of 14 amino acids. Unmatched junction bases numbered 7, after V lost 2 bases and J lost 5 bases. Germline lookup yields CDR1 SGHDT and CDR2 YYEEEE. Full variable domain (missing parts from reference TRBV5-6 and TRBJ2-7): DAGVTQSPTHLIKTRGQQVTLRCSPKSGHDTVSWYQQALGQGPQFIFQYYEEEERQRGNFPDRFSGHQFPNYSSELNVNALLLGDSALYLCASSFQGVMDEQYFGPGTRLTVT.

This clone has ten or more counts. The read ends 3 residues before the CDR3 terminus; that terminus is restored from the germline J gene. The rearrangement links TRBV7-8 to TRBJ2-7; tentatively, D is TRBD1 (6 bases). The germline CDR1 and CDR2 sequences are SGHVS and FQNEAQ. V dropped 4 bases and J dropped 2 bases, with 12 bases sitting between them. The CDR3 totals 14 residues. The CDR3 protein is CASSYKTGTYEQYF. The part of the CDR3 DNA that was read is TGTGCCAGCAGCTACAAAACAGGGACCTACGAG.

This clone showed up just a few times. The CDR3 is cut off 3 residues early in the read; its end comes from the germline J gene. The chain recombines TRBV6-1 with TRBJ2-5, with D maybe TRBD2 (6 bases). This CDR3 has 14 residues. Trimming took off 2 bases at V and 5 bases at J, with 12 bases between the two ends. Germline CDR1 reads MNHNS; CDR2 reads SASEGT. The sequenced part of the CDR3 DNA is TGTGCCAGCAGTGAATCGGGGGTCAAGGAGACC. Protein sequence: CASSESGVKET. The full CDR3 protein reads CASSESGVKETQYF.

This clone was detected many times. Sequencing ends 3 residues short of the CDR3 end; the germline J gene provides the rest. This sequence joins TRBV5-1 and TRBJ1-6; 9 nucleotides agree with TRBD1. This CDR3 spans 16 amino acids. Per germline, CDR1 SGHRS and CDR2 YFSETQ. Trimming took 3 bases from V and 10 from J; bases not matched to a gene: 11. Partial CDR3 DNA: TGCGCCAGCAGCTCGACCGGGACAGGGATGTTGTCACCC. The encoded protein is CASSSTGTGMLSP. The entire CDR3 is CASSSTGTGMLSPLHF.

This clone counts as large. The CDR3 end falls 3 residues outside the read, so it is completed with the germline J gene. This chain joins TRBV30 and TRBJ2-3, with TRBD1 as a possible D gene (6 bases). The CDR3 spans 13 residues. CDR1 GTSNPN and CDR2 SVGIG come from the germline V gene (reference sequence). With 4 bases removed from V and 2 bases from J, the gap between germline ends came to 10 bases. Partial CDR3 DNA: TGTGCCTGGAATCAGGGGACCACAGATACG. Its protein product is CAWNQGTTDT. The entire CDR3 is CAWNQGTTDTQYF.

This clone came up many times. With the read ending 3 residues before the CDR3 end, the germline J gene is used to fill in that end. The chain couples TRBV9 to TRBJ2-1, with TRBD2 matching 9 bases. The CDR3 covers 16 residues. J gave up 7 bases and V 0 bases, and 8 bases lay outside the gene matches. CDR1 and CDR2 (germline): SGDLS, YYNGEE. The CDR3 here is CASSVEALAGRNEQFF. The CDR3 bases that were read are TGTGCCAGCAGCGTAGAGGCCCTAGCGGGACGGAATGAG.

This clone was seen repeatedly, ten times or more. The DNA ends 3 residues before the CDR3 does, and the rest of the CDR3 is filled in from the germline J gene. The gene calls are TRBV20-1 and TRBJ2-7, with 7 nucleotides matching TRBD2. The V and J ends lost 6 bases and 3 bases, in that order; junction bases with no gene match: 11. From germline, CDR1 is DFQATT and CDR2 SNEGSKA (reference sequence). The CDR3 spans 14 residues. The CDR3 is CSATKRGGIYEQYF. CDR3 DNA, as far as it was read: TGCAGTGCCACAAAGCGGGGCGGGATCTACGAG.

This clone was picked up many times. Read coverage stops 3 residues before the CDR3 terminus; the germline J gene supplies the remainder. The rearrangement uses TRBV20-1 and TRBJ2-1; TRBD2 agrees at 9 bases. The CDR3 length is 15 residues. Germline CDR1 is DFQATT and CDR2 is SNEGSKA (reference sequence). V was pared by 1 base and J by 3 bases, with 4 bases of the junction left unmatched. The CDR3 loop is CSARGDSGSYNEQFF. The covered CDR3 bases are TGCAGTGCTAGAGGTGATAGCGGGAGCTACAATGAG.

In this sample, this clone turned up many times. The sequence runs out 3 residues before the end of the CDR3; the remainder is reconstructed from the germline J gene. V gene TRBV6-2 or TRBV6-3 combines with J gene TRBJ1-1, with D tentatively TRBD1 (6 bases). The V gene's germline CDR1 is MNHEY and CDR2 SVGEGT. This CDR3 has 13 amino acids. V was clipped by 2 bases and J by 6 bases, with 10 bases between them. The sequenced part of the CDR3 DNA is TGTGCCAGCAGTTACCTTACAGGGTCTGAA. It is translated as CASSYLTGSE. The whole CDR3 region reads CASSYLTGSEAFF.

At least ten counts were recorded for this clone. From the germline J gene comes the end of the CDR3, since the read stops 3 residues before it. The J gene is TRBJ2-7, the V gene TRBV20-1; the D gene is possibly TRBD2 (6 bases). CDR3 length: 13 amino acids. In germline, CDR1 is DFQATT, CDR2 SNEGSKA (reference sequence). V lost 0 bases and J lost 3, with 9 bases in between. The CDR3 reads CSARESGYYEQYF. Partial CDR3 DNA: TGCAGTGCTAGAGAGAGCGGGTACTACGAG.

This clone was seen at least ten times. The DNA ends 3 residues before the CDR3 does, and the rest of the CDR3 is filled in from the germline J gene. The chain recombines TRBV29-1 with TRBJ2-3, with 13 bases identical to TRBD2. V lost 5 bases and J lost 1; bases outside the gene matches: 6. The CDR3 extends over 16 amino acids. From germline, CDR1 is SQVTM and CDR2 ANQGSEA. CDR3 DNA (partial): TGCAGCGTTCTAGGACTAGCGGGAGCTGGCACAGATACG. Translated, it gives CSVLGLAGAGTDT. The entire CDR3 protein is CSVLGLAGAGTDTQYF.

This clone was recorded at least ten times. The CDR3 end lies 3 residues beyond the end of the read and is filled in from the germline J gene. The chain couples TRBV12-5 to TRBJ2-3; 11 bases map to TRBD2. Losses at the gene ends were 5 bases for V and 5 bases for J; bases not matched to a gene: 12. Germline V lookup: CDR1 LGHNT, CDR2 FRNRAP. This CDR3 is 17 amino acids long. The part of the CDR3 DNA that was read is TGTGCTAGTGGTCCGAGACCGCTAGGACTAGCGGGAGATACG. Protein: CASGPRPLGLAGDT. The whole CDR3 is CASGPRPLGLAGDTQYF.

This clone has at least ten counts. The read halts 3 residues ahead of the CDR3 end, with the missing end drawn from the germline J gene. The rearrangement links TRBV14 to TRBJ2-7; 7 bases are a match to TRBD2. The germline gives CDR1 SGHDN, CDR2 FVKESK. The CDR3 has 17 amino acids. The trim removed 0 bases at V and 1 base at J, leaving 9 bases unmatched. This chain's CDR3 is CASSQDSGGGLSYEQYF. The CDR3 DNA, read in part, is TGTGCCAGCAGCCAAGATTCGGGCGGGGGACTTTCCTACGAG.

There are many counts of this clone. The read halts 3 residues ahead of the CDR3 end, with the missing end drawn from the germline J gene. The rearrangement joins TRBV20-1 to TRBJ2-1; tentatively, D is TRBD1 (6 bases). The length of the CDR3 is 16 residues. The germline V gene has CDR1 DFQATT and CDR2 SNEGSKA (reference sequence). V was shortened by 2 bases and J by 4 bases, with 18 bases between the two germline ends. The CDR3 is CSARQSRARGYNEQFF. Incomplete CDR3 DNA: TGCAGTGCTAGACAATCCAGGGCAAGGGGGTACAATGAG.

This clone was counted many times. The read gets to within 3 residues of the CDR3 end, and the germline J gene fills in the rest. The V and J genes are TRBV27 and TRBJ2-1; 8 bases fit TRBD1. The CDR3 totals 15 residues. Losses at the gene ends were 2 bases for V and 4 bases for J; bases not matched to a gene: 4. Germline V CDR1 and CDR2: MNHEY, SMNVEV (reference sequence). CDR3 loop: CASSLRQGTYNEQFF. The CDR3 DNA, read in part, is TGTGCCAGCAGTTTAAGACAGGGGACGTACAATGAG.

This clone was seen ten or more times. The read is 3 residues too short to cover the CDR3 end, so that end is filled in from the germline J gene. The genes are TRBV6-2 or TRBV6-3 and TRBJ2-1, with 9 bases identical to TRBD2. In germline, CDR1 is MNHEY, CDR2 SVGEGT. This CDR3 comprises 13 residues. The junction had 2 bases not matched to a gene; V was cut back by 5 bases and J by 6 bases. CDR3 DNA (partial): TGTGCCAGCAGTGGGACTAGCAGCAATGAG. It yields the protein CASSGTSSNE. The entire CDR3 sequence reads CASSGTSSNEQFF.

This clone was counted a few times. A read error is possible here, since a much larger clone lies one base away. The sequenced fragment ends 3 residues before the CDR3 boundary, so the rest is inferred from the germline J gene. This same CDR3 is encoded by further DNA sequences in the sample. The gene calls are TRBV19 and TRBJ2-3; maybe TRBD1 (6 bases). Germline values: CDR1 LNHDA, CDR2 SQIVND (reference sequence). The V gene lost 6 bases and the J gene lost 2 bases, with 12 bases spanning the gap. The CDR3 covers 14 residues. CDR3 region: CASSPRTVTDTQYF. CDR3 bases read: TGTGCCAGTAGCCCGAGGACAGTCACAGATACG.

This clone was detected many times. CDR3 residues: CASSLGAADTQYF. The sequenced CDR3 bases are TGTGCCAGCAGCTTAGGCGCGGCAGATACG. V is TRBV11-2 and J is TRBJ2-3, with D uncertain. The read terminates 3 residues ahead of where the CDR3 ends, so the germline J gene completes it. The V end was cut by 1 base, the J end by 4 bases, with 6 bases between. This CDR3 has 13 amino acids. Germline CDR1 and CDR2: SGHAT and FQNNGV.

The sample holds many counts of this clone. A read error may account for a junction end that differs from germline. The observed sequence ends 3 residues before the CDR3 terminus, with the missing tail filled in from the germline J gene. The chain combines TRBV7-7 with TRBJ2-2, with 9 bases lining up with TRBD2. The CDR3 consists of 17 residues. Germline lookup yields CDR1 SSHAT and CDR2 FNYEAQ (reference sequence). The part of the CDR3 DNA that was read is TGTGCTAGCAGCTTATCTTTAGCGGGAGTGAACACCGGGGAG. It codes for CASSLSLAGVNTGE. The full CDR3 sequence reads CASSLSLAGVNTGELFF. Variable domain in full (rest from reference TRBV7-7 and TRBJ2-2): GAGVSQSPRYKVTKRGQDVTLRCDPISSHATLYWYQQALGQGPEFLTYFNYEAQPDKSGLPSDRFSAERPEGSISTLTIQRTEQRDSAMYRCASSLSLAGVNTGELFFGEGSRLTVL.